What follows is one T cell receptor beta chain and its context. As originally analysed: The authors estimated nucleated cell counts from reference gene primer amplification. Produced via immunoSEQ multiplex PCR; TCRdb's table is partial and in-frame only. That table furnishes V, J and clone size, whereas the DNA furnished D and trimming. The repertoire holds about 55,000 clones, 80% to 90% seen once, with more than 3% in the top ten. This sample was included in a study of blood T cell repertoires in COVID-19. The wider study: Sites in the United States, Italy and Spain provided acute and convalescent COVID-19 samples. The analysed material was cDNA or gDNA that came from T cells, B-cell-depleted T cells, or PBMCs.

Seattle patients were enrolled while actively infected and followed longitudinally. The CDR3 contains 16 residues. The germline gives CDR1 LNHDA, CDR2 SQIVND (reference sequence). The V gene lost 3 bases and the J gene lost 0 bases, with 12 bases spanning the gap. The TCR comes from a middle-aged man with COVID-19, enrolled during active disease. The chain uses TRBV19 and TRBJ1-3; the D gene is possibly TRBD1 (6 bases). The specimen sequenced was peripheral blood. This CDR3 reads CASSMGRGTSGNTIYF. CDR3 in DNA: TGTGCCAGTAGTATGGGGAGGGGGACCTCTGGAAACACCATATATTTT.